A selection of T cell receptor beta chains follows, all from one sample in a study of T cells in Graves' hyperthyroidism and ophthalmopathy. TCRdb ran MiXCR on the multiplex PCR reads and lists one entry per CDR3 protein. The sample consists of roughly 500,000 distinct CDR3 sequences, over 35% of them appearing once. Sequences were obtained from peripheral blood or thyroid tissue (not recorded which). The origin of the receptors is an adult woman with Graves' disease, either hyperthyroidism or ophthalmopathy (not recorded which). Each CDR3 is given with its conserved first and last residue. D genes are given only for firm matches. Clone size is not always given. Where it is, it says once, few, many or a class for expanded clones.

J gene: TRBJ1-5
V gene: TRBV2
clone size: NA
D gene: NA
CDR3 DNA: TGTGCCAGCAGAGCGGGACGGGACAATCAGCCCCAGCATTTT
CDR3 protein: CASRAGRDNQPQHF

J gene: TRBJ2-3
V gene: TRBV7-9
clone size: NA
D gene: NA
CDR3 DNA: TGTGCCAGCAGCCCCCCAACCGCGGGGTTCACAGATACGCAGTATTTT
CDR3 protein: CASSPPTAGFTDTQYF

J gene: TRBJ1-6
V gene: TRBV20-1
clone size: once
D gene: NA
CDR3 DNA: TGCAGTGCTAGAGCGTGGGGCTTGGAGTCCTATAATTCACCCCTCCACTTT
CDR3 protein: CSARAWGLESYNSPLHF

J gene: TRBJ2-7
V gene: TRBV10-3
clone size: NA
D gene: NA
CDR3 DNA: TGTGCCACCATGACAGGAGTCTACGAGCAGTACTTC
CDR3 protein: CATMTGVYEQYF

J gene: TRBJ2-7
V gene: TRBV7-2
clone size: NA
D gene: NA
CDR3 DNA: TGTGCCAGCAGCTACCGCGAGAGTTCCTACGAGCAGTACTTC
CDR3 protein: CASSYRESSYEQYF

J gene: TRBJ1-2
V gene: TRBV25-1
clone size: few
D gene: TRBD1
CDR3 DNA: TGTGCCAGCAGTGAATACAGGGGGCATGGCTACACCTTC
CDR3 protein: CASSEYRGHGYTF

J gene: TRBJ2-5
V gene: TRBV2
clone size: NA
D gene: NA
CDR3 DNA: TGTGCCAGCAGTGGAGAGCTTCCGGGAGAGACCCAGTACTTC
CDR3 protein: CASSGELPGETQYF

J gene: TRBJ1-2
V gene: TRBV30
clone size: NA
D gene: NA
CDR3 DNA: TGTGCCTGGAGTGTCCGGAAGGGGAAGGACTATGGCTACACCTTC
CDR3 protein: CAWSVRKGKDYGYTF

J gene: TRBJ2-2
V gene: TRBV4-1
clone size: NA
D gene: NA
CDR3 DNA: TGCGCCAGCAGCCAAGGTCCCGGACGAGGGACCGGGGAGCTGTTTTTT
CDR3 protein: CASSQGPGRGTGELFF

J gene: TRBJ1-2
V gene: TRBV27
clone size: many
D gene: TRBD1
CDR3 DNA: TGTGCCAGCAGGGGACAGGGTATTTCGAGTGGCTACACCTTC
CDR3 protein: CASRGQGISSGYTF

J gene: TRBJ1-2
V gene: TRBV11-2
clone size: many
D gene: TRBD1
CDR3 DNA: TGTGCCAGCAGCTCCCGGACAGGGACGGGACTTTATGGCTACACCTTC
CDR3 protein: CASSSRTGTGLYGYTF

J gene: TRBJ1-4
V gene: TRBV20-1
clone size: NA
D gene: TRBD1
CDR3 DNA: TGCAGTGTACAGGGGGTGGGCGAAAAACTGTTTTTT
CDR3 protein: CSVQGVGEKLFF

J gene: TRBJ1-2
V gene: TRBV28
clone size: few
D gene: NA
CDR3 DNA: TGTGCCAGCAGTTTCGGCAGATCCTATGGCTACACCTTC
CDR3 protein: CASSFGRSYGYTF

J gene: TRBJ1-4
V gene: TRBV20-1
clone size: many
D gene: NA
CDR3 DNA: TGCAGTGCTAGCTCGCGGAAAAGAGGTGAAAAACTGTTTTTT
CDR3 protein: CSASSRKRGEKLFF

J gene: TRBJ1-1
V gene: TRBV4-1
clone size: NA
D gene: NA
CDR3 DNA: TGCGCCAGCAGCCCGAATTTGGGTGGCACTGAAGCTTTCTTT
CDR3 protein: CASSPNLGGTEAFF

J gene: TRBJ1-2
V gene: TRBV7-2
clone size: NA
D gene: TRBD1
CDR3 DNA: TGTGCCAGCAGCACCGGGACAGGGGGCGGATCGGGTGGCTACACCTTC
CDR3 protein: CASSTGTGGGSGGYTF

J gene: TRBJ1-2
V gene: TRBV2
clone size: few
D gene: NA
CDR3 DNA: TGTGCCAGCAGCCAAGATACAGGTGTTGGCTACACCTTC
CDR3 protein: CASSQDTGVGYTF

J gene: TRBJ1-5
V gene: TRBV20-1
clone size: many
D gene: NA
CDR3 DNA: TGCAGTGCTAGAGTTAGGGATGGGGGGCCCCAGCATTTT
CDR3 protein: CSARVRDGGPQHF

J gene: TRBJ2-5
V gene: TRBV24-1
clone size: NA
D gene: TRBD1
CDR3 DNA: TGTGCCACCAGTGACCGGACAGGGGGTCAAGAGACCCAGTACTTC
CDR3 protein: CATSDRTGGQETQYF

J gene: TRBJ2-5
V gene: TRBV29-1
clone size: NA
D gene: TRBD2
CDR3 DNA: TGCAGCGTTGATTCGACTAGCGGTCGGGAGACCCAGTACTTC
CDR3 protein: CSVDSTSGRETQYF

J gene: TRBJ1-2
V gene: TRBV29-1
clone size: NA
D gene: TRBD1
CDR3 DNA: TGCAGCGTCGGGAAGGGACAGGGAAGCTATGGCTACACCTTC
CDR3 protein: CSVGKGQGSYGYTF

J gene: TRBJ2-5
V gene: TRBV12-3/TRBV12-4
clone size: once
D gene: NA
CDR3 DNA: TGTGCCAGCAGTAAACAGGTCTATAGCAATCAGCCCCAGTACTTC
CDR3 protein: CASSKQVYSNQPQYF

J gene: TRBJ1-6
V gene: TRBV5-5
clone size: NA
D gene: TRBD1
CDR3 DNA: TGTGCCAGCAGCTTGGGGGCAGGGGGCGGCTATAATTCACCCCTCCACTTT
CDR3 protein: CASSLGAGGGYNSPLHF